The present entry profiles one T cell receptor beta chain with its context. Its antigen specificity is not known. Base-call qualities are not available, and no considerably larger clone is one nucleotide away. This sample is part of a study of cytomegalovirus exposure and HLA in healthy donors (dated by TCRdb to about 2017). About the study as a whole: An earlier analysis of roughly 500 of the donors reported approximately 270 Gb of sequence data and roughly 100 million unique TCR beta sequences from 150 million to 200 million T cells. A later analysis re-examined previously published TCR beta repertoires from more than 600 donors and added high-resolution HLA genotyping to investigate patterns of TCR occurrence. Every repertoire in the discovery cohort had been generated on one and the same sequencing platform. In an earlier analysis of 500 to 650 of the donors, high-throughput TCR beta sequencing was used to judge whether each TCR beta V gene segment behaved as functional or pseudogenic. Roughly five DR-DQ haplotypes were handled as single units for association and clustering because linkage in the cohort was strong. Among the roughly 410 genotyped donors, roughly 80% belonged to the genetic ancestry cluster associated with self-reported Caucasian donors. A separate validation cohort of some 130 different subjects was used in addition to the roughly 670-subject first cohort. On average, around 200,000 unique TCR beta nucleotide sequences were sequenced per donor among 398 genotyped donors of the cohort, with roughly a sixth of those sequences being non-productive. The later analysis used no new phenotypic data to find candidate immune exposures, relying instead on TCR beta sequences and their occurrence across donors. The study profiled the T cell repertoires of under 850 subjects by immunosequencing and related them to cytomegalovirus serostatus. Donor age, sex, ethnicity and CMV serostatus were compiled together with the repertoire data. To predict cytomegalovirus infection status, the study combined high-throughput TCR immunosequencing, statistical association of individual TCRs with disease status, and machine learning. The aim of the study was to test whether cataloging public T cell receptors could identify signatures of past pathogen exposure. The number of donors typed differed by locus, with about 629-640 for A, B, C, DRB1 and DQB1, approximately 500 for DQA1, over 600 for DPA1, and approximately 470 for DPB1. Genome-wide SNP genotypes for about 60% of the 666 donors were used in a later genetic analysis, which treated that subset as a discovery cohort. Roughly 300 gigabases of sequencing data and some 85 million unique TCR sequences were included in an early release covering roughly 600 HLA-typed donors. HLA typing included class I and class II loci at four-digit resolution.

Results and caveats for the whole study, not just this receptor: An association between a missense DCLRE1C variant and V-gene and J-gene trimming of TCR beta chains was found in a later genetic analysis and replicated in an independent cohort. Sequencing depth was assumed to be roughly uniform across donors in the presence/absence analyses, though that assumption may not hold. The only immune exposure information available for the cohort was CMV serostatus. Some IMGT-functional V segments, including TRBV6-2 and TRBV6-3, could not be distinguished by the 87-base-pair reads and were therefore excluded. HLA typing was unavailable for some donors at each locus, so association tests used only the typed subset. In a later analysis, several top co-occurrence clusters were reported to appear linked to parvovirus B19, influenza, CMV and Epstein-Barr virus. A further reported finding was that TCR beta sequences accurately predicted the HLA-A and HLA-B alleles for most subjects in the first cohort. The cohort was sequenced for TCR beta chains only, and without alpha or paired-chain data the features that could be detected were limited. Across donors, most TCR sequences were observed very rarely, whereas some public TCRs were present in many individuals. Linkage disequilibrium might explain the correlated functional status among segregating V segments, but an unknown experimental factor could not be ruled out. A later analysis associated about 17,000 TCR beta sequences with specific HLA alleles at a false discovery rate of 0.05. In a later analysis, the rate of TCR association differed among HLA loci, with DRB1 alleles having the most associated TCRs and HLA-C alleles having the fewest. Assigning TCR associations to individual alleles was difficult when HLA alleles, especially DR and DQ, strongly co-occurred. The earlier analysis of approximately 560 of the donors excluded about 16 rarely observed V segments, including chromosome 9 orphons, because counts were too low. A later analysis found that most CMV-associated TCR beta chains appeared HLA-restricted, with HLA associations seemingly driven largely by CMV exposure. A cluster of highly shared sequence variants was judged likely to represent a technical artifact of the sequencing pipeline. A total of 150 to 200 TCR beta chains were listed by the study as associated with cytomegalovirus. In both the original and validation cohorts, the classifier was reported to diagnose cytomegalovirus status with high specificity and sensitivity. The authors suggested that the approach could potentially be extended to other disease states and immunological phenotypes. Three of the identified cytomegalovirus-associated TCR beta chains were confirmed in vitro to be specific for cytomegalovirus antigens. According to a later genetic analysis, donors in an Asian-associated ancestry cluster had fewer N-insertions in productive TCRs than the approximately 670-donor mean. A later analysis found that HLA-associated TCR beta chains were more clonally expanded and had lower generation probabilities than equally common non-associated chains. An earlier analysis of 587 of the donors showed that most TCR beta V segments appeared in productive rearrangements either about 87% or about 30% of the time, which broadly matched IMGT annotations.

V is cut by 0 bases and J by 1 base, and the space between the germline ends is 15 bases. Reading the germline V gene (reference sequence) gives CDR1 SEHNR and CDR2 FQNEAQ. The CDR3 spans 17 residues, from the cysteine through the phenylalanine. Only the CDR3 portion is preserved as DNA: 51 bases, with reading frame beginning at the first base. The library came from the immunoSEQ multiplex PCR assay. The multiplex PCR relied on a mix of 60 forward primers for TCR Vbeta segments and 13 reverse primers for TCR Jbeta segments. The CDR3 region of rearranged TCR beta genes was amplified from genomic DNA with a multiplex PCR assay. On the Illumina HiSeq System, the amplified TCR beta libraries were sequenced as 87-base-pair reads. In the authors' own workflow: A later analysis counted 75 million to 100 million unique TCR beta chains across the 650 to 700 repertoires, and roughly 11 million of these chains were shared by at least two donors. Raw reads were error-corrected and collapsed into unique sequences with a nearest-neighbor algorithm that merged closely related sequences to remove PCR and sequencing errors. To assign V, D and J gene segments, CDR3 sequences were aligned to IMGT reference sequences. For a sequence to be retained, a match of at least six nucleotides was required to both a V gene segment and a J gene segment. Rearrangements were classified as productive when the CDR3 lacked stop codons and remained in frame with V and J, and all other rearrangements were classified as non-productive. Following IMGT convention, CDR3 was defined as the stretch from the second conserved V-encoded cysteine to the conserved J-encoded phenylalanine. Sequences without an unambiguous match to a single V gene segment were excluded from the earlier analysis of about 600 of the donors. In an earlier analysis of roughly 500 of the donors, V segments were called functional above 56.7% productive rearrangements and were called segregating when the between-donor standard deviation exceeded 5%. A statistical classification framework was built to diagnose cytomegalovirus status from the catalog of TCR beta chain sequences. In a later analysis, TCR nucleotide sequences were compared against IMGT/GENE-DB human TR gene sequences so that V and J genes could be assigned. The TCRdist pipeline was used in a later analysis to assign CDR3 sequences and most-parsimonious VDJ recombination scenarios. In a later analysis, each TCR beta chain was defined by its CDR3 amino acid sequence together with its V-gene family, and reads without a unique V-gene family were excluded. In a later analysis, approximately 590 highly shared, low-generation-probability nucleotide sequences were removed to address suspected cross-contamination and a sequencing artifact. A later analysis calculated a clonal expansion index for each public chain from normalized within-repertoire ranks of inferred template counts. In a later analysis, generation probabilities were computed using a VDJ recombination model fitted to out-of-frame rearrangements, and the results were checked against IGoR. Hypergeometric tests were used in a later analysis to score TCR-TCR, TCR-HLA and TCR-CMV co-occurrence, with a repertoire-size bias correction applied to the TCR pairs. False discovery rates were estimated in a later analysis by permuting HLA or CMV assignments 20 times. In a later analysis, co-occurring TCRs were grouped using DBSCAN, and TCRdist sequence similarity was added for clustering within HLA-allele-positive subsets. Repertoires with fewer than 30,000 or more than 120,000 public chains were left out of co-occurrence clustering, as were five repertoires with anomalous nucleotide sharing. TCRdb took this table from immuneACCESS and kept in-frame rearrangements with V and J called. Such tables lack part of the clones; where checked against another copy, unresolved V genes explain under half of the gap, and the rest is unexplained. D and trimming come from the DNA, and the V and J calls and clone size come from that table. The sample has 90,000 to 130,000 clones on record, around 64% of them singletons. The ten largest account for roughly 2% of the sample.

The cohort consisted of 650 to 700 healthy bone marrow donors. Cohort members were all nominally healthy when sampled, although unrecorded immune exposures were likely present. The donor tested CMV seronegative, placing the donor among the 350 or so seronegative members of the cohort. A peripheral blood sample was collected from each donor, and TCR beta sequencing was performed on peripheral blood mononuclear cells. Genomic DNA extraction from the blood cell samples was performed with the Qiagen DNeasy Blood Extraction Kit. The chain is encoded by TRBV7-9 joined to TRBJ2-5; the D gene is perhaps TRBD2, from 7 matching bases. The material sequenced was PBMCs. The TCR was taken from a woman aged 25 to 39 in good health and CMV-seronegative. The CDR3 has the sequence CASSLASRGGGQETQYF. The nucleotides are TGTGCCAGCAGCTTAGCGTCGAGGGGGGGAGGCCAAGAGACCCAGTACTTC.